Listed below are T cell receptor beta chains from one sample, sequenced in a study of blood T cell repertoires in COVID-19. Sequenced by immunoSEQ multiplex PCR; TCRdb stores in-frame clones only, minus some. Of some 670,000 clones in the sample, 80% to 90% were seen once. Sequenced material: peripheral blood. The source is a young woman with acute or convalescent COVID-19. Each CDR3 is given with its conserved first and last residue. The D gene is left open where the match is weak. The size field is filled for only some rows; it gives once, few, many or a size class.

CDR3 length	V gene	D gene	J gene	clone size	CDR3 DNA	CDR3 protein
14	TRBV7-8	NA	TRBJ2-1	NA	TGTGCCAGCAGCTTAGCATCTAGCTATGGTGAGCAGTTCTTC	CASSLASSYGEQFF
13	TRBV19	TRBD1	TRBJ1-2	NA	TGTGCCAGTACCTCGGGACAGGACTATGGCTACACCTTC	CASTSGQDYGYTF
15	TRBV28	NA	TRBJ1-2	NA	TGTGCCAGCAGGACTACAGGGTCTCTGACCTATGGCTACACCTTC	CASRTTGSLTYGYTF
16	TRBV7-7	NA	TRBJ2-1	NA	TGTGCCAGCAGCCCAGGGATAGAAAGCTCCTACAATGAGCAGTTCTTC	CASSPGIESSYNEQFF
13	TRBV2	TRBD1	TRBJ1-4	NA	TGTGCCAACTCACAGGGGTGGGGCGAAAAACTGTTTTTT	CANSQGWGEKLFF
19	TRBV19	TRBD1	TRBJ1-6	NA	TGTGCCAGTAGTATGTTCGGCATCAGGGGGAGCTCCTATAATTCACCCCTCCACTTT	CASSMFGIRGSSYNSPLHF
14	TRBV19	NA	TRBJ1-6	NA	TGTGCCACTCACTCACAGGGTGAAGCTTCACCCCTCCACTTT	CATHSQGEASPLHF
14	TRBV27	TRBD2	TRBJ2-1	NA	TGTGCCAGCAGGGGACTAGGCTCCTACAATGAGCAGTTCTTC	CASRGLGSYNEQFF
11	TRBV27	NA	TRBJ2-5	NA	TGTGCCAGCAGTCTAGGCGAGACCCAGTACTTC	CASSLGETQYF
16	TRBV25-1	TRBD1	TRBJ1-1	NA	TGTGCCAGCAGTGTCCCGGGACAGGGGACGAAGACTGAAGCTTTCTTT	CASSVPGQGTKTEAFF
15	TRBV24-1	TRBD1	TRBJ1-1	NA	TGTGCCACCAGGGGGGCGGGACAGGAGAACACTGAAGCTTTCTTT	CATRGAGQENTEAFF
14	TRBV5-4	NA	TRBJ1-2	NA	TGTGCCAGCAGCGACCGGGGGGTGCACTATGGCTACACCTTC	CASSDRGVHYGYTF
14	TRBV7-9	NA	TRBJ1-1	once	TGTGCCAGCAGCTTAGGGGGCGACTCCACTGAAGCTTTCTTT	CASSLGGDSTEAFF
14	TRBV6-5	TRBD1	TRBJ2-7	NA	TGTGCCAGCAGTTACGGACAGGGGGCGGACGAGCAGTACTTC	CASSYGQGADEQYF
15	TRBV2	NA	TRBJ1-5	once	TGTGCCAGCAACCAGAGGGGAGGGTACAATCAGCCCCAGCATTTT	CASNQRGGYNQPQHF
15	TRBV6-5	TRBD1	TRBJ2-2	once	TGTGCCAGCAGTCCCGGGACAGGGGGCCCCGGGGAGCTGTTTTTT	CASSPGTGGPGELFF
13	TRBV6-5	NA	TRBJ2-3	NA	TGTGCCAGCAGTTATCTAGGAGCAGATACGCAGTATTTT	CASSYLGADTQYF
18	TRBV14	TRBD1	TRBJ1-2	NA	TGTGCCAGCAGCCAGCTTCTTCTTGGACAGGGTCAGGTTGATGGCTACACCTTC	CASSQLLLGQGQVDGYTF
15	TRBV7-9	TRBD2	TRBJ2-7	few	TGTGCCAGCAGCTTTGAGCGGGGGGACTCCTACGAGCAGTACTTC	CASSFERGDSYEQYF
16	TRBV27	NA	TRBJ2-1	NA	TGTGCCAGCAGTCCCTGGAACTGGGGGCTCTACAATGAGCAGTTCTTC	CASSPWNWGLYNEQFF